These 29 T cell receptor beta chains were all obtained from the same sample, sequenced in a study of blood T cell repertoires in COVID-19. The repertoire was sequenced with immunoSEQ multiplex PCR; TCRdb's copy has only in-frame clones and lacks some. The sample includes about 130,000 clones, roughly 69% of them seen just once. What was sequenced was peripheral blood. The receptors were gathered from a woman in her 70s with acute or convalescent COVID-19.

The chain is built from TRBV19 and TRBJ2-7; D remains ambiguous. Trimming removed 6 bases from V and 3 bases from J, with 15 bases in between. The CDR3 loop spans 14 amino acids. CDR1 LNHDA and CDR2 SQIVND come from the germline V gene (reference sequence). The CDR3 nucleotides are TGTGCCAGTAGGCCCGACGGCGGCGGCTACGAGCAGTACTTC. This gives the protein CASRPDGGGYEQYF. Complete variable domain (other parts from reference TRBV19 and TRBJ2-7): DGGITQSPKYLFRKEGQNVTLSCEQNLNHDAMYWYRQDPGQGLRLIYYSQIVNDFQKGDIAEGYSVSREKKESFPLTVTSAQKNPTAFYLCASRPDGGGYEQYFGPGTRLTVT.

Notes on this clone: The DNA is omitted, as the CDR3 cannot be located on it reliably, and the CDR3 follows TCRdb's listing. The gene calls are TRBV21-1 and TRBJ1-6; the table's D gene call, TRBD1, was not cross checked with the DNA. TRBV21-1 corresponds to a pseudogene. The CDR3 has 15 amino acids, counting both end residues. CDR3 amino acids: CASSKRVGQGSPLHF.

This clone was found a few times. The chain uses TRBV27 and TRBJ1-4; 9 bases line up with TRBD1. The CDR3 spans 14 residues. Germline values: CDR1 MNHEY, CDR2 SMNVEV (reference sequence). The V and J ends lost 5 bases and 10 bases, in that order; junction bases with no gene match: 8. As DNA, the CDR3 is TGTGCCAGCAGTCCGGGACAGGGAATTGGAAAACTGTTTTTT. The encoded protein is CASSPGQGIGKLFF.

V usage is TRBV10-3 and J usage is TRBJ2-7; 11 bases are a match to TRBD1. The CDR3 length is 16 residues. Germline V gene sequence: CDR1 ENHRY, CDR2 SYGVKD. V gave up 9 bases and J gave up 4 bases; unmatched junction bases: 14. CDR3 sequence: CAILRDRGYSRYEQYF. CDR3 in DNA: TGTGCCATACTGCGGGACAGGGGGTATTCAAGATACGAGCAGTACTTC.

The rearrangement links TRBV2 to TRBJ1-3, with TRBD1 identical over 7 bases. Trimming cost V 3 bases and J 0 bases; bases outside gene matches: 5. The length of the CDR3 is 16 residues. In germline, CDR1 is SNHLY, CDR2 FYNNEI. In DNA, the CDR3 is TGTGCCAGCAGTGAGATGACAGGGATCTCTGGAAACACCATATATTTT. Its protein product is CASSEMTGISGNTIYF.

This rearrangement joins TRBV19 to TRBJ2-7; possibly TRBD2 for D (5 bases). CDR1 and CDR2 from the germline V gene are LNHDA and SQIVND (reference sequence). V lost 5 bases to trimming and J lost 2 bases, with 10 bases between them. CDR3 length: 13 amino acids. The CDR3 bases are TGTGCCAGTAGTCCCGACGGGGCCTACGAGCAGTACTTC. Its protein product is CASSPDGAYEQYF.

The chain combines TRBV5-1 with TRBJ2-5; 8 positions agree with TRBD1. Germline V CDR1 and CDR2: SGHRS, YFSETQ. With 0 bases clipped from V and 6 bases from J, the junction kept 7 bases outside the gene matches. The CDR3 has 15 residues. The CDR3 here is CASSLAGQGLKTQYF. CDR3 coding DNA: TGCGCCAGCAGCTTGGCTGGACAGGGATTGAAGACCCAGTACTTC.

The rearrangement uses TRBV28 and TRBJ1-2; TRBD1 is a possible D gene (6 bases). Trimming cost V 5 bases and J 3 bases, with 16 bases left between them. The CDR3 is 15 amino acids. The germline V gene has CDR1 MDHEN and CDR2 SYDVKM. The DNA of the CDR3 is TGTGCCAGCAGTCCAGCCGGGGGGCTGTACTATGGCTACACCTTC. This codes for CASSPAGGLYYGYTF.

This CDR3 reads CASSVRQDISPLHF. CDR3 coding DNA: TGTGCCAGCAGCGTACGACAAGATATTTCACCCCTCCACTTT. The chain joins TRBV9 to TRBJ1-6; no firm D call. Germline loops: CDR1 SGDLS, CDR2 YYNGEE. The CDR3 runs 14 residues. The ends were cut back, 1 base at V and 9 bases at J, with 11 bases in the middle.

V usage is TRBV5-5 and J usage is TRBJ1-1; D is undetermined. V lost 2 bases, J lost 4 bases, and 6 bases lay in between. Germline assignment: CDR1 SGHKS and CDR2 YYEKEE (reference sequence). The CDR3 extends over 12 amino acids. The chain's CDR3 is CASSFRVTEAFF. In nucleotides, the CDR3 is TGTGCCAGCAGCTTCCGGGTCACTGAAGCTTTCTTT.

Only a few counts were recorded for this clone. The chain carries TRBV19 and TRBJ1-5, with D perhaps matching TRBD1 (5 bases). The CDR3 runs to 16 residues. Between the trimmed V and J ends, which lost 3 bases and 1 base, there was a span of 13 bases. Germline V gives CDR1 LNHDA, CDR2 SQIVND (reference sequence). Here the CDR3 DNA reads TGTGCCAGTAGTATCCCCGACAGTTTGAGCAATCAGCCCCAGCATTTT. It yields the protein CASSIPDSLSNQPQHF. Full variable domain (rest looked up from reference TRBV19 and TRBJ1-5): DGGITQSPKYLFRKEGQNVTLSCEQNLNHDAMYWYRQDPGQGLRLIYYSQIVNDFQKGDIAEGYSVSREKKESFPLTVTSAQKNPTAFYLCASSIPDSLSNQPQHFGDGTRLSIL.

J is TRBJ2-3 and V is TRBV5-5; 13 bases agree with TRBD2. Germline assignment: CDR1 SGHKS and CDR2 YYEKEE (reference sequence). J was trimmed by 5 bases and V by 4 bases; bases with no gene match: 7. There are 16 residues in the CDR3. The CDR3 nucleotides read TGTGCCAGCAGCCCGGGACTAGCGGGAACCAGAGATACGCAGTATTTT. Its protein product is CASSPGLAGTRDTQYF. The complete variable domain, with remaining parts taken from reference TRBV5-5 and TRBJ2-3, reads DAGVTQSPTHLIKTRGQQVTLRCSPISGHKSVSWYQQVLGQGPQFIFQYYEKEERGRGNFPDRFSARQFPNYSSELNVNALLLGDSALYLCASSPGLAGTRDTQYFGPGTRLTVL.

The J gene is TRBJ2-3, the V gene TRBV24-1; no clear D. V was shortened by 1 base and J by 2 bases, with 6 bases between the two germline ends. CDR1 KGHDR and CDR2 SFDVKD come from the germline V gene. CDR3 length: 14 residues. In nucleotides, the CDR3 is TGTGCCACCAGTGATTTTGGGCCCACAGATACGCAGTATTTT. Its protein is CATSDFGPTDTQYF.

The chain recombines TRBV6-1 with TRBJ2-7, with 10 bases matching TRBD1. The germline V gene encodes CDR1 MNHNS and CDR2 SASEGT. The CDR3 is 20 amino acids. V was clipped by 4 bases and J by 5 bases; unmatched bases: 23. For the CDR3, the DNA is TGTGCCAGCAGTGTGTTCTTCAAGTCCGGTGTAGGGACAGGGGATCACGAGCAGTACTTC. This gives the protein CASSVFFKSGVGTGDHEQYF.

The genes are TRBV19 and TRBJ2-1; D remains unclear. V lost 7 bases to trimming and J lost 9 bases, with 16 bases between them. Germline-derived CDR1 and CDR2 are LNHDA and SQIVND (reference sequence). The CDR3 has 13 amino acids. The CDR3 region is CASNQVWAGEQFF. CDR3 sequence (DNA): TGTGCCAGTAATCAGGTCTGGGCAGGTGAGCAGTTCTTC.

The genes are TRBV7-9 and TRBJ1-1; D is unresolved. The germline V and J ends were trimmed by 0 bases and 0 bases, with 2 bases remaining between them. This CDR3 region has 13 residues. The germline V gene has CDR1 SEHNR and CDR2 FQNEAQ (reference sequence). DNA for the CDR3: TGTGCCAGCAGCTTAGCCTTGAACACTGAAGCTTTCTTT. Translation gives CASSLALNTEAFF.

This clone was observed a handful of times. J is TRBJ1-5 and V is TRBV15, with 9 positions matching TRBD1. The CDR3 is 15 amino acids. Germline V CDR1 and CDR2: LNHNV, YYDKDF (reference sequence). Trimming took 3 bases from V and 6 from J; bases not matched to a gene: 6. DNA for the CDR3: TGTGCCACCAGCAGGGACAGGGGATATACTCAGCCCCAGCATTTT. This gives the protein CATSRDRGYTQPQHF.

The rearrangement joins TRBV27 to TRBJ1-2, with a weak D call TRBD1 (5 bases). Germline V gene sequence: CDR1 MNHEY, CDR2 SMNVEV (reference sequence). Trimming took 6 bases from V and 0 from J, leaving 11 bases between them. The CDR3 has 14 residues. The CDR3, as DNA: TGTGCCAGCAGCCCCAGGGTCCCTAACTATGGCTACACCTTC. Translating it yields CASSPRVPNYGYTF.

Regarding this clone: A junction end diverges from the germline sequence, so it may reflect a read error. The chain uses TRBV6-2 or TRBV6-3 and TRBJ2-3; a possible D gene is TRBD1 (5 bases). This CDR3 spans 16 amino acids. The V gene's germline CDR1 is MNHEY and CDR2 SVGEGT. The CDR3 protein is CASNYGWQGDTDTQYF. CDR3 DNA sequence: TGTGCCAGCAATTACGGTTGGCAGGGTGACACAGATACGCAGTATTTT.

The J gene is TRBJ1-1, the V gene TRBV2; 7 positions agree with TRBD1. The V gene's germline CDR1 is SNHLY and CDR2 FYNNEI. The CDR3 length is 12 residues. Unmatched junction bases numbered 2, after V lost 6 bases and J lost 4 bases. The CDR3 region has the DNA TGTGCCAGCAGCAGGGACAGCACTGAAGCTTTCTTT. This translates into CASSRDSTEAFF.

This clone turned up a few times. The V and J genes are TRBV12-3 or TRBV12-4 and TRBJ1-2; tentative D call: TRBD1 (6 bases). The CDR3 length is 13 residues. Trimming removed 2 bases from V and 5 bases from J, with 9 bases in between. The CDR3 loop is CASSLRTAYGYTF. For the CDR3, the DNA is TGTGCCAGCAGTTTAAGGACAGCTTATGGCTACACCTTC.

The rearrangement links TRBV19 to TRBJ2-2; TRBD2 matches at 11 bases. CDR1 is LNHDA and CDR2 is SQIVND in the germline V gene (reference sequence). CDR3 length: 17 amino acids. Trimming took 3 bases from V and 4 from J; bases not matched to a gene: 7. For the CDR3, the DNA is TGTGCCAGTAGTATGGGCCGACTAGCGGGGATCACCGGGGAGCTGTTTTTT. The encoded protein is CASSMGRLAGITGELFF.

The table lists this clone with many counts. The chain couples TRBV9 to TRBJ1-1; D is unclear. Per germline, CDR1 SGDLS and CDR2 YYNGEE. Trimming pared 0 bases from V and 3 bases from J, leaving 12 bases between. The CDR3 has 15 amino acids. CDR3: CASSVEGGLDTEAFF. For the CDR3, the DNA is TGTGCCAGCAGCGTAGAGGGAGGCCTGGACACTGAAGCTTTCTTT.

The chain recombines TRBV27 with TRBJ2-3; D unclear. Germline V gene data show CDR1 as MNHEY and CDR2 as SMNVEV (reference sequence). V was shortened by 6 bases and J by 1 base, with 14 bases between the two germline ends. The CDR3 covers 15 residues. In DNA form, the CDR3 reads TGTGCCAGCAGCCCTAAGGTCGAGGGCACAGATACGCAGTATTTT. It specifies CASSPKVEGTDTQYF.

The rearrangement uses TRBV28 and TRBJ2-5, with a weak D call TRBD1 (6 bases). V was trimmed by 6 bases and J by 5 bases, leaving 13 bases between them. The CDR3 loop spans 13 amino acids. The germline CDR1 and CDR2 sequences are MDHEN and SYDVKM. CDR3 in amino acids: CASRQQGWETQYF. The CDR3 DNA sequence: TGTGCCAGCAGGCAACAGGGTTGGGAGACCCAGTACTTC.

The rearrangement joins TRBV27 to TRBJ1-5; no clear D gene. Germline-derived CDR1 and CDR2 are MNHEY and SMNVEV (reference sequence). With 3 bases removed from V and 3 bases from J, the gap between germline ends came to 12 bases. This CDR3 is 15 amino acids long. In DNA, the CDR3 is TGTGCCAGCAGTTTTTCGGGAAGGCCCAATCAGCCCCAGCATTTT. This encodes CASSFSGRPNQPQHF.

The chain combines TRBV10-2 with TRBJ1-1; TRBD1 is a possible D gene (5 bases). This CDR3 is 15 amino acids long. CDR1 is WSHSY and CDR2 is SAAADI in the germline V gene. V shed 7 bases and J shed 4 bases, with 19 bases lying between them. CDR3: CASTLGGALSTEAFF. CDR3 DNA sequence: TGCGCCAGCACCCTGGGAGGGGCCCTCTCCACTGAAGCTTTCTTT.

The CDR3 is CASSLGGGFSYNEQFF. The CDR3 DNA is TGTGCCAGCAGCTTAGGTGGGGGGTTCTCCTACAATGAGCAGTTCTTC. The rearrangement uses TRBV11-2 and TRBJ2-1; tentative D call: TRBD2 (6 bases). This CDR3 spans 16 amino acids. CDR1 is SGHAT and CDR2 is FQNNGV in the germline V gene. V was shortened by 1 base and J by 0 bases, with 10 bases between the two germline ends.

This chain joins TRBV7-2 and TRBJ2-7, with 9 bases lining up with TRBD2. This CDR3 is built from 15 residues. The V gene's germline CDR1 is SGHTA and CDR2 FQGNSA. With 5 bases clipped from V and 2 bases from J, the junction kept 7 bases outside the gene matches. CDR3: CASSLTSGRTYEQYF. The CDR3 DNA follows: TGTGCCAGCAGCCTGACTAGCGGAAGAACCTACGAGCAGTACTTC. Full variable domain (outside the CDR3, taken from reference TRBV7-2 and TRBJ2-7): GAGVSQSPSNKVTEKGKDVELRCDPISGHTALYWYRQSLGQGLEFLIYFQGNSAPDKSGLPSDRFSAERTGGSVSTLTIQRTQQEDSAVYLCASSLTSGRTYEQYFGPGTRLTVT.